A single sample gave rise to the 7 T cell receptor beta chains below, sequenced in a study of blood T cell repertoires in COVID-19. Using immunoSEQ multiplex PCR, the repertoire was profiled, and TCRdb retains in-frame clones only, with some absent. The repertoire holds 150,000 to 200,000 clones, with approximately 87% as singletons. The sample consisted of peripheral blood. The receptors originated from an older person with COVID-19, enrolled during active disease.

V and J are TRBV28 and TRBJ2-4; D unresolved. In germline, CDR1 is MDHEN, CDR2 SYDVKM. The V and J ends lost 6 bases and 12 bases respectively, with 9 bases between them. CDR3 length: 10 residues. This CDR3 reads CASRCVAQYF. The CDR3 bases are TGTGCCAGCAGGTGCGTAGCTCAGTACTTC.

The genes are TRBV9 and TRBJ2-1; TRBD2 might be the D (6 bases). With 6 bases removed from V and 4 bases from J, the gap between germline ends came to 20 bases. The CDR3 is 16 residues long. Germline CDR1 is SGDLS and CDR2 is YYNGEE. This chain's CDR3 is CASTGGEGRRYNEQFF. CDR3 sequence (DNA): TGTGCCAGCACCGGGGGTGAGGGAAGAAGATACAATGAGCAGTTCTTC. Drawing the rest from reference TRBV9 and TRBJ2-1, the complete variable domain is DSGVTQTPKHLITATGQRVTLRCSPRSGDLSVYWYQQSLDQGLQFLIQYYNGEERAKGNILERFSAQQFPDLHSELNLSSLELGDSALYFCASTGGEGRRYNEQFFGPGTRLTVL.

The chain combines TRBV14 with TRBJ2-1; 13 nucleotides align to TRBD2. The CDR3 has 18 amino acids. CDR1 is SGHDN and CDR2 is FVKESK in the germline V gene. With V trimmed by 4 bases and J by 3 bases, 9 bases remained unmatched. CDR3 nucleotides: TGTGCCAGCAGCCTTCGACCTGGACTAGCGGGGGTCTACAATGAGCAGTTCTTC. It translates to CASSLRPGLAGVYNEQFF. Drawing the rest from reference TRBV14 and TRBJ2-1, the complete variable domain is EAGVTQFPSHSVIEKGQTVTLRCDPISGHDNLYWYRRVMGKEIKFLLHFVKESKQDESGMPNNRFLAERTGGTYSTLKVQPAELEDSGVYFCASSLRPGLAGVYNEQFFGPGTRLTVL.

V gene TRBV27 combines with J gene TRBJ2-7, with 8 bases identical to TRBD1. CDR1 is MNHEY and CDR2 is SMNVEV in the germline V gene (reference sequence). CDR3 length: 14 residues. Germline trimming cut 4 bases from V and 3 bases from J; bases unmatched to any gene: 5. The CDR3 DNA reads as TGTGCCAGCAGTTACGGGACAGGACTCTACGAGCAGTACTTC. Protein product: CASSYGTGLYEQYF.

The chain recombines TRBV2 with TRBJ2-7; a weak D match, TRBD1 (6 bases). The V end was cut by 5 bases, the J end by 2 bases, with 13 bases between. CDR1 is SNHLY and CDR2 is FYNNEI in the germline V gene. The CDR3 runs 14 residues. The CDR3 loop is CASSSGTRPYEQYF. Here the CDR3 DNA reads TGTGCCAGCAGTTCCGGGACAAGACCCTACGAGCAGTACTTC.

This clone occurred once. The chain links TRBV19 to TRBJ2-1, with a weak D call TRBD1 (6 bases). Germline V lookup: CDR1 LNHDA, CDR2 SQIVND (reference sequence). The CDR3 covers 15 residues. The V end was cut by 7 bases, the J end by 6 bases, with 19 bases between. This CDR3 reads CASTLTTGGGNEQFF. CDR3 nucleotides: TGTGCCAGTACCCTCACGACAGGTGGGGGCAATGAGCAGTTCTTC. Full variable domain (remainder filled in from reference TRBV19 and TRBJ2-1): DGGITQSPKYLFRKEGQNVTLSCEQNLNHDAMYWYRQDPGQGLRLIYYSQIVNDFQKGDIAEGYSVSREKKESFPLTVTSAQKNPTAFYLCASTLTTGGGNEQFFGPGTRLTVL.

This clone came up a few times. The chain employs TRBV14 and TRBJ1-6; 8 nucleotides align to TRBD1. Trimming took 3 bases from V and 9 from J; bases not matched to a gene: 7. In germline, CDR1 is SGHDN, CDR2 FVKESK. This CDR3 spans 15 amino acids. CDR3 sequence reads: CASSHGQGATSPLHF. The CDR3 nucleotides read TGTGCCAGCAGCCATGGACAGGGCGCTACTTCACCCCTCCACTTT.